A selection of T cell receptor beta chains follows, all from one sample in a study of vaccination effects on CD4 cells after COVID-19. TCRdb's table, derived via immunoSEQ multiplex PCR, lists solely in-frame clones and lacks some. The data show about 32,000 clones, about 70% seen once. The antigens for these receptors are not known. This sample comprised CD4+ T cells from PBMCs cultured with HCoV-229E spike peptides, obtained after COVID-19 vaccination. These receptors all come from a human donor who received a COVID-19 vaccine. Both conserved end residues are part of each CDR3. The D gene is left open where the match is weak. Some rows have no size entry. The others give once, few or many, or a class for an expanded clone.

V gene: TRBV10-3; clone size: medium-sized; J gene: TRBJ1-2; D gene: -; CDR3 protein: CAISDGNYGYTF; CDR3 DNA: TGTGCCATCAGTGACGGCAACTATGGCTACACCTTC
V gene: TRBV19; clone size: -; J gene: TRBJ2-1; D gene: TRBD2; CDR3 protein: CASARRGGSSYNEQFF; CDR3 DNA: TGTGCCAGTGCAAGGCGGGGAGGGAGCTCCTACAATGAGCAGTTCTTC
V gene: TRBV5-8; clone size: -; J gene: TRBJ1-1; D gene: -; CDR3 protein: CASSLGTLNTEAFF; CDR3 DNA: TGTGCCAGCAGCTTGGGAACGTTGAACACTGAAGCTTTCTTT
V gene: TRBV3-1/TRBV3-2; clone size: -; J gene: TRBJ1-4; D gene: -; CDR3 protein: CASSQATNEKLFF; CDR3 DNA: TGTGCCAGCAGCCAAGCCACTAATGAAAAACTGTTTTTT
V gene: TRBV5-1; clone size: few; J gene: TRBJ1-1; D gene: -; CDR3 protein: CASSLGQAPGNTEAFF; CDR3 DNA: TGCGCCAGCAGCTTGGGTCAGGCCCCTGGGAACACTGAAGCTTTCTTT
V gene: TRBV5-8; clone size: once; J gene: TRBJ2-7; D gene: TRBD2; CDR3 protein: CASSLKAGSSYEQYF; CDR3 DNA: TGTGCCAGCAGCTTAAAAGCGGGATCTTCCTACGAGCAGTACTTC
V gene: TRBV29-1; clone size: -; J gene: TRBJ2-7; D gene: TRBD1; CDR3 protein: CSGGQGGYEQYF; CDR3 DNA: TGCAGCGGGGGACAGGGGGGTTACGAGCAGTACTTC
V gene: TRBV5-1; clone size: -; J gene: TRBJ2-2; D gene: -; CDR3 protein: CASSLFGGANTGELFF; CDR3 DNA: TGCGCCAGCAGCTTGTTTGGGGGGGCAAACACCGGGGAGCTGTTTTTT
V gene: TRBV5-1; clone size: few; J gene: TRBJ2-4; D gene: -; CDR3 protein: CASSLEGRATNIQYF; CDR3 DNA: TGCGCCAGCAGCTTGGAGGGCAGGGCGACAAACATTCAGTACTTC
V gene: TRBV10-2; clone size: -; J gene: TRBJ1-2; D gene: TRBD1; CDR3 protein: CASRWTGGVDGYTF; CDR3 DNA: TGCGCCAGCAGGTGGACAGGGGGTGTGGATGGCTACACCTTC
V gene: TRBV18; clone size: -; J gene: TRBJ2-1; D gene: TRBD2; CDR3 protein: CASSPAGGGSGSEQFF; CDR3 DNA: TGTGCCAGCTCACCAGCTGGCGGGGGGAGTGGAAGTGAGCAGTTCTTC
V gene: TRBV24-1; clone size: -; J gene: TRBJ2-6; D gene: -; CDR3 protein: CATSDSTGNSGANVLTF; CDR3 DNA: TGTGCCACCAGTGATTCCACAGGCAACTCTGGGGCCAACGTCCTGACTTTC
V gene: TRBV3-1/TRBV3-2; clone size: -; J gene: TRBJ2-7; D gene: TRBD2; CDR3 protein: CASSLSVGSGGVRYEQYF; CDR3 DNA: TGTGCCAGCAGCCTGTCCGTAGGGAGCGGGGGGGTCCGCTACGAGCAGTACTTC
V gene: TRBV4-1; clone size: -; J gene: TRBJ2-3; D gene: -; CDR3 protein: CASSLLGTQYF; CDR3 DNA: TGCGCCAGCAGCCTGCTAGGTACGCAGTATTTT
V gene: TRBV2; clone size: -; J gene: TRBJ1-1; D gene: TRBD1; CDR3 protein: CASSHRDRKNTEAFF; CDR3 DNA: TGTGCCAGCAGTCACCGGGACAGGAAGAACACTGAAGCTTTCTTT